The sequence of this TCR beta chain was determined in a study of regulatory T cells in long-lasting Graves disease. The CDR3 has 15 amino acids. Germline assignment: CDR1 LNHDA and CDR2 SQIVND (reference sequence). Trimming took 2 bases from V and 4 from J; bases not matched to a gene: 6. Time point denoted: newly diagnosed GD, antithyroid drugs for less than 3 months. There was RNA extracted from PBMCs, and the TCR library was made from it. CDR3-region Arm-PCR and iRepertoire HTBI primers produced the TCR beta libraries. TCRdb independently ran MiXCR on the multiplex PCR reads; one entry per CDR3 protein. The sample holds roughly 500,000 distinct CDR3 sequences, less than 15% seen once. Separately, the same data were catalogued under a study of T cells in Graves' hyperthyroidism and ophthalmopathy. That paper states: Ophthalmopathy stood apart from stable hyperthyroidism in a 13 V-J model.

The source of this sequence is a man aged 25-45 years with Graves disease. The chain has TRBV19 and TRBJ2-5; TRBD2 matches at 8 bases. This sample comprised peripheral blood mononuclear cells (PBMCs), obtained at new diagnosis, from a patient treated with antithyroid drugs. The CDR3 reads CASSIFGRAAETQYF. The CDR3 DNA reads as TGTGCCAGTAGTATATTCGGGAGGGCCGCAGAGACCCAGTACTTC.